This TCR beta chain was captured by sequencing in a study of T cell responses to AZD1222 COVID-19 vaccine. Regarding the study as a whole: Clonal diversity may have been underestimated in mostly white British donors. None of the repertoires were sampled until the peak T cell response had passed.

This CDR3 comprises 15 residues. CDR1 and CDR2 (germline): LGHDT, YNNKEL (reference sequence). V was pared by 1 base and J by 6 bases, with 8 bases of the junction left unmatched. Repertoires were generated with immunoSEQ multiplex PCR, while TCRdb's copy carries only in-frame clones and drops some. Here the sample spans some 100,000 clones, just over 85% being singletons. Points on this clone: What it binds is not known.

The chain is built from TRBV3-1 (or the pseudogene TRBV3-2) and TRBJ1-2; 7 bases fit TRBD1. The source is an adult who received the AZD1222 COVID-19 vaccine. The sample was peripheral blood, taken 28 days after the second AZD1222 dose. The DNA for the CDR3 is TGTGCCAGCAGCCAAGGGACAGGATCGCCAGATGGCTACACCTTC. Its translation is CASSQGTGSPDGYTF.